The rows below give T cell receptor beta chains drawn from one sample of a study of cytomegalovirus exposure and HLA in healthy donors. Profiling relied on immunoSEQ multiplex PCR, and the TCRdb table lists in-frame clones only, not all of them. The sample shows tens of thousands of clones, and 2.5% to 3% sits with its ten largest clones. Sequencing used PBMCs. All receptors come from a man aged 35 to 55 in good health and CMV-seronegative. CDR3s include the opening cysteine and the closing phenylalanine or tryptophan. The D gene is left open where the match is weak.

TRBD1 | TRBJ2-3 | TRBV29-1 | CSLKGGSTDTQYF | TGCAGCCTGAAAGGGGGCAGCACAGATACGCAGTATTTT
- | TRBJ1-1 | TRBV10-3 | CAISEQGGAFF | TGTGCCATCAGTGAGCAGGGTGGAGCTTTCTTT
TRBD1 | TRBJ2-5 | TRBV7-6 | CASSLVAGGWETQYF | TGTGCCAGCAGCTTAGTCGCAGGGGGCTGGGAGACCCAGTACTTC
- | TRBJ1-2 | TRBV6-1 | CASSDRQPLYGYTF | TGTGCCAGCAGTGATAGACAGCCACTCTATGGCTACACCTTC
- | TRBJ2-1 | TRBV7-9 | CASSPGGGLQFF | TGTGCCAGCAGCCCCGGCGGAGGGTTGCAGTTCTTC
TRBD1 | TRBJ2-1 | TRBV9 | CASSGGQPPYNEQFF | TGTGCCAGCAGCGGGGGACAGCCACCTTACAATGAGCAGTTCTTC
TRBD1 | TRBJ1-4 | TRBV28 | CASQGQEKLFF | TGTGCCAGCCAGGGACAGGAAAAACTGTTTTTT
TRBD1 | TRBJ2-3 | TRBV6-6 | CASSSPDRGADTQYF | TGTGCCAGCAGTTCGCCGGACAGGGGTGCAGATACGCAGTATTTT
TRBD1 | TRBJ2-3 | TRBV5-1 | CASSSTTGTGTGTDTQYF | TGCGCCAGCAGCTCTACAACCGGGACAGGGACCGGCACAGATACGCAGTATTTT
- | TRBJ1-6 | TRBV4-1 | CASSQVGGVNNSPLHF | TGCGCCAGCAGCCAAGTAGGCGGGGTTAATAATTCACCCCTCCACTTT
TRBD1 | TRBJ1-5 | TRBV19 | CASRPTDRGPNQPQHF | TGTGCCAGTAGGCCCACGGACAGGGGCCCCAATCAGCCCCAGCATTTT
- | TRBJ2-5 | TRBV5-6 | CASSLGGYQETQYF | TGTGCCAGCAGCTTGGGCGGGTACCAAGAGACCCAGTACTTC
- | TRBJ1-1 | TRBV18 | CASSPRQTGTEAFF | TGTGCCAGCTCACCACGTCAAACCGGCACTGAAGCTTTCTTT
TRBD2 | TRBJ2-5 | TRBV30 | CAWSAGSSGGPGAQYF | TGTGCCTGGAGTGCGGGGTCTAGCGGGGGGCCGGGGGCCCAGTACTTC
- | TRBJ2-7 | TRBV11-3 | CASSPTAVSYEQYF | TGTGCCAGCAGCCCTACAGCGGTCTCCTACGAGCAGTACTTC
TRBD1 | TRBJ1-6 | TRBV5-8 | CASKNPGGNSPLHF | TGTGCCAGCAAAAATCCAGGGGGGAATTCACCCCTCCACTTT
TRBD2 | TRBJ2-2 | TRBV7-3 | CASSLLPGGGRTGELFF | TGTGCCAGCAGCTTACTTCCGGGGGGGGGTCGAACCGGGGAGCTGTTTTTT
TRBD1 | TRBJ1-4 | TRBV4-2 | CASSQPGQGGVNEKLFF | TGTGCCAGCAGCCAACCCGGACAGGGGGGGGTTAATGAAAAACTGTTTTTT
- | TRBJ2-2 | TRBV5-1 | CASSPEEVRTSNTGELFF | TGCGCCAGCAGCCCGGAGGAGGTCCGCACCTCGAACACCGGGGAGCTGTTTTTT
- | TRBJ2-3 | TRBV5-1 | CASSFSGRTSTDTQYF | TGCGCCAGCAGCTTTTCAGGTAGAACAAGCACAGATACGCAGTATTTT
TRBD2 | TRBJ2-3 | TRBV2 | CASRPLAGAGYF | TGTGCCAGCAGGCCCCTAGCGGGGGCCGGGTATTTT
TRBD2 | TRBJ2-7 | TRBV30 | CAWSMLAGGPTPFEQYF | TGTGCCTGGAGTATGCTAGCGGGGGGGCCGACCCCCTTCGAGCAGTACTTC
- | TRBJ1-1 | TRBV6-5 | CASSRQANTEAFF | TGTGCCAGCAGCCGTCAGGCGAACACTGAAGCTTTCTTT
- | TRBJ1-6 | TRBV30 | CAWSLGGTYNSPLHF | TGTGCCTGGAGCTTGGGGGGAACCTATAATTCACCCCTCCACTTT